The 32 T cell receptor beta chains below were found in one sample sequenced in a study of blood T cell repertoires in COVID-19. Assay: immunoSEQ multiplex PCR; the TCRdb copy retains only in-frame clones and omits some. The sample lists about 62,000 clones, 85% to 90% occurring once. The sequenced material came from peripheral blood. These receptors were obtained from a woman aged 55-69 years with acute or convalescent COVID-19.

V and J are TRBV28 and TRBJ1-6; TRBD1 aligns across 8 bases. The CDR3 loop spans 14 amino acids. The ends lost 1 base at V and 10 bases at J; junction bases unmatched: 3. Germline values: CDR1 MDHEN, CDR2 SYDVKM. The CDR3 region has the DNA TGTGCCAGCAGTTTATTCGCAGGGGGCTCACCCCTCCACTTT. Protein sequence: CASSLFAGGSPLHF.

The V gene is TRBV6-2 or TRBV6-3, the J gene TRBJ1-2; 7 bases map to TRBD1. Unmatched junction bases numbered 4, after V lost 2 bases and J lost 7 bases. This CDR3 has 13 residues. Germline V CDR1 and CDR2: MNHEY, SVGEGT. The CDR3 region is CASSYKGALGYTF. The CDR3 DNA reads as TGTGCCAGCAGTTACAAGGGGGCTCTTGGCTACACCTTC.

The chain joins TRBV5-1 to TRBJ1-5; maybe TRBD1 (6 bases). CDR1 and CDR2 from the germline V gene are SGHRS and YFSETQ. The CDR3 is made up of 16 amino acids. The V and J ends lost 4 bases and 2 bases respectively, with 16 bases between them. The CDR3 protein is CASSPRGGGGNQPQHF. CDR3 coding DNA: TGCGCCAGCAGCCCCAGGGGCGGTGGGGGCAATCAGCCCCAGCATTTT.

This clone was found a few times. V and J are TRBV7-7 and TRBJ2-3; D is uncertain. From germline, CDR1 is SSHAT and CDR2 FNYEAQ (reference sequence). The CDR3 is made up of 13 amino acids. Trimming stripped 5 bases from V and 2 bases from J, with 8 bases between. This CDR3 reads CASSRESTDTQYF. Written as DNA, the CDR3 is TGTGCCAGCAGCCGCGAATCCACAGATACGCAGTATTTT.

This clone was seen only once. The chain has TRBV5-6 and TRBJ1-1; perhaps TRBD1 as D (6 bases). This CDR3 has 15 residues. Germline CDR1 reads SGHDT; CDR2 reads YYEEEE. V was shortened by 8 bases and J by 0 bases, with 17 bases between the two germline ends. CDR3 region: CASRWGPNMNTEAFF. CDR3 DNA: TGTGCCAGTAGGTGGGGGCCGAATATGAACACTGAAGCTTTCTTT. The full variable domain, completed using reference TRBV5-6 and TRBJ1-1, is DAGVTQSPTHLIKTRGQQVTLRCSPKSGHDTVSWYQQALGQGPQFIFQYYEEEERQRGNFPDRFSGHQFPNYSSELNVNALLLGDSALYLCASRWGPNMNTEAFFGQGTRLTVV.

The chain links TRBV2 to TRBJ2-7, with D tentatively TRBD1 (5 bases). The germline gives CDR1 SNHLY, CDR2 FYNNEI. V was pared by 6 bases and J by 3 bases, with 9 bases between. This CDR3 is 12 amino acids long. CDR3 sequence reads: CASSGHLYEQYV. Here the CDR3 DNA reads TGTGCCAGCAGCGGACATCTCTACGAGCAGTACGTC.

The V gene is TRBV24-1, the J gene TRBJ1-2, with D perhaps TRBD1 (5 bases). CDR1 is KGHDR, CDR2 SFDVKD, per germline. This CDR3 region has 13 residues. V was shortened by 5 bases and J by 8 bases, with 14 bases between the two germline ends. Here the CDR3 DNA reads TGTGCCACCAGTGCGGGGGATAAGTACGGCTACACCTTC. Residues: CATSAGDKYGYTF.

The chain recombines TRBV28 with TRBJ2-5; 7 nucleotides align to TRBD1. CDR1 and CDR2 from the germline V gene are MDHEN and SYDVKM. The J segment lost 5 bases and the V segment lost 6 bases, leaving 12 bases of the junction unmatched. This CDR3 contains 15 residues. The CDR3 sequence is CASSPTQGVGETQYF. The CDR3 DNA reads as TGTGCCAGCAGCCCCACGCAGGGGGTTGGCGAGACCCAGTACTTC.

The gene calls are TRBV2 and TRBJ2-3, with 15 bases that match TRBD2. The J segment lost 7 bases and the V segment lost 4 bases, leaving 6 bases of the junction unmatched. The CDR3 loop spans 16 amino acids. Germline lookup yields CDR1 SNHLY and CDR2 FYNNEI. The CDR3 region has the DNA TGTGCCAGCAGTGTGGGACTAGCGGGGGGAACGAATACGCAGTATTTT. Residues: CASSVGLAGGTNTQYF.

V usage is TRBV5-1 and J usage is TRBJ1-1; weak D call: TRBD1 (6 bases). The CDR3 sequence is 16 residues long. Germline V gene data show CDR1 as SGHRS and CDR2 as YFSETQ. The V and J ends lost 0 bases and 4 bases respectively, with 16 bases between them. This chain's CDR3 is CASSLVAGGRGTEAFF. CDR3 nucleotides: TGCGCCAGCAGCTTGGTAGCGGGGGGCAGGGGCACTGAAGCTTTCTTT.

This chain links TRBV4-1 with TRBJ1-2; D is undetermined. V dropped 1 base and J dropped 0 bases, with 9 bases sitting between them. The CDR3 is 15 residues long. CDR1 and CDR2 from the germline V gene are MGHRA and YSYEKL. The DNA of the CDR3 is TGCGCCAGCAGCCAAGGTACAGTCGCTAACTATGGCTACACCTTC. Its protein is CASSQGTVANYGYTF.

This clone has a single count. V is TRBV6-5 and J is TRBJ1-1; D uncertain. Germline-derived CDR1 and CDR2 are MNHEY and SVGAGI. CDR3 length: 14 amino acids. Trimming cost V 6 bases and J 3 bases, with 14 bases left between them. This CDR3 is CASSHNPVDTEAFF. CDR3 coding DNA: TGTGCCAGCAGCCACAACCCAGTGGACACTGAAGCTTTCTTT.

This chain links TRBV5-1 with TRBJ2-7; maybe TRBD2 (6 bases). Looked up from germline, CDR1 is SGHRS and CDR2 is YFSETQ. The ends were cut back, 4 bases at V and 5 bases at J, with 16 bases in the middle. The CDR3 consists of 14 residues. In DNA, the CDR3 is TGCGCCAGCAGCGCGGGGTCCCCAGTGGACGAGCAGTACGTC. It translates to CASSAGSPVDEQYV.

CDR3 sequence: CASSIVPGTGGQPQHF. In DNA form, the CDR3 reads TGTGCCAGTAGTATAGTTCCGGGTACGGGTGGCCAGCCCCAGCATTTT. J is TRBJ1-5 and V is TRBV19, with D unresolved. Germline V gene data show CDR1 as LNHDA and CDR2 as SQIVND (reference sequence). The V and J ends lost 1 base and 7 bases respectively, with 17 bases between them. The CDR3 runs to 16 residues.

The chain links TRBV7-9 to TRBJ1-3; TRBD1 matches 9 bases. J gave up 2 bases and V 5 bases, and 7 bases lay outside the gene matches. The germline CDR1 and CDR2 sequences are SEHNR and FQNEAQ (reference sequence). This CDR3 spans 16 amino acids. The CDR3 region has the DNA TGTGCCAGCAGCATCCCGACAGGGGGAGCTGGAAACACCATATATTTT. Translating gives CASSIPTGGAGNTIYF.

The count of this clone is one. The rearrangement links TRBV9 to TRBJ1-6; weak D call: TRBD1 (5 bases). V gave up 2 bases and J gave up 6 bases, with 12 bases separating them. This CDR3 region has 15 residues. Germline lookup yields CDR1 SGDLS and CDR2 YYNGEE. This CDR3 reads CASSVGPLGNSPLHF. Written as DNA, the CDR3 is TGTGCCAGCAGCGTGGGGCCCCTCGGTAATTCACCCCTCCACTTT.

The chain is built from TRBV29-1 and TRBJ1-1; perhaps TRBD1 as D (6 bases). The CDR3 is 12 amino acids. Trimming removed 6 bases at V and 4 bases at J, with 12 bases between. Germline assignment: CDR1 SQVTM and CDR2 ANQGSEA. CDR3 amino acids: CSVGTSITEAFF. The CDR3 coding sequence is TGCAGCGTCGGGACATCAATCACTGAAGCTTTCTTT.

The chain is built from TRBV18 and TRBJ1-3, with D tentatively TRBD1 (6 bases). The CDR3 has 17 residues. Per the germline V gene, CDR1 is KGHSH and CDR2 is LQKENI. V was clipped by 1 base and J by 0 bases, with 13 bases between them. The CDR3 loop is CASSPRGQGSSGNTIYF. DNA for the CDR3: TGTGCCAGCTCACCACGGGGACAAGGGAGCTCTGGAAACACCATATATTTT.

This chain uses TRBV5-1 with TRBJ2-2, with 8 bases that match TRBD2. V lost 0 bases, J lost 6 bases, and 1 base stayed unmatched. The CDR3 extends over 14 amino acids. CDR1 is SGHRS and CDR2 is YFSETQ in the germline V gene. CDR3 in amino acids: CASSLAGGAGELFF. CDR3 DNA sequence: TGCGCCAGCAGCTTGGCGGGGGGGGCCGGGGAGCTGTTTTTT.

The chain has TRBV11-2 and TRBJ2-5; D not resolved. The CDR3 runs to 17 residues. Germline assignment: CDR1 SGHAT and CDR2 FQNNGV. Trimming left V 5 bases short and J 2 bases short, with 21 bases between. The chain's CDR3 is CASSLGLLGRSQETQYF. The CDR3 DNA is TGTGCCAGCAGCCTAGGGCTCCTCGGTCGGAGTCAAGAGACCCAGTACTTC.

This chain joins TRBV5-1 and TRBJ2-1, with TRBD2 matching 10 bases. CDR3 length equals 16 residues. V gave up 0 bases and J gave up 8 bases; unmatched junction bases: 8. Germline assignment: CDR1 SGHRS and CDR2 YFSETQ. CDR3 coding DNA: TGCGCCAGCAGCTTGGCCCGGCTAGCGGGAGATGATGAGCAGTTCTTC. Translated: CASSLARLAGDDEQFF.

Only one count was recorded for this clone. V and J are TRBV9 and TRBJ1-4; the D gene is possibly TRBD1 (5 bases). CDR1 and CDR2 (germline): SGDLS, YYNGEE. V was pared by 6 bases and J by 6 bases, with 15 bases between. This CDR3 has 14 residues. The CDR3 nucleotides read TGTGCCAGCACGGGGGACTCCGGGGATGAAAAACTGTTTTTT. Its translation: CASTGDSGDEKLFF.

V and J are TRBV10-1 and TRBJ2-3; 9 bases are shared with TRBD2. With 0 bases clipped from V and 0 bases from J, the junction kept 7 bases outside the gene matches. CDR1 is WNHNN, CDR2 SYGVQD, per germline (reference sequence). The CDR3 sequence is 18 residues long. As DNA, the CDR3 is TGCGCCAGCAGTGAGTCGGGGGCTAGCGGGGCTAGCACAGATACGCAGTATTTT. Amino acids: CASSESGASGASTDTQYF.

V usage is TRBV12-3 or TRBV12-4 and J usage is TRBJ1-3; no reliable D call. The CDR3 is 12 residues long. V gave up 6 bases and J gave up 2 bases, with 5 bases separating them. The CDR3 nucleotides are TGTGCCAGCAGCCAAACTGGAAACACCATATATTTT. It codes for CASSQTGNTIYF.

The chain carries TRBV10-2 and TRBJ2-5; possible D gene TRBD1, 5 bases. The CDR3 extends over 14 amino acids. The germline gives CDR1 WSHSY, CDR2 SAAADI. Trimming stripped 7 bases from V and 1 base from J, with 13 bases between. CDR3 DNA: TGCGCCAGCAAGAAACAGGCGATCCAAGAGACCCAGTACTTC. Translated: CASKKQAIQETQYF.

This chain connects TRBV5-5 to TRBJ1-2, with 7 bases matching TRBD1. The CDR3 has 15 residues. Germline values: CDR1 SGHKS, CDR2 YYEKEE (reference sequence). J gave up 3 bases and V 0 bases, and 5 bases lay outside the gene matches. The CDR3 here is CASSLAEGGDYGYTF. CDR3 in DNA: TGTGCCAGCAGCTTGGCCGAAGGGGGCGACTATGGCTACACCTTC.

This rearrangement joins TRBV10-3 to TRBJ2-3, with D possibly being TRBD1 (5 bases). The CDR3 covers 11 residues. Trimming took off 10 bases at V and 2 bases at J, with 7 bases between the two ends. Germline V gives CDR1 ENHRY, CDR2 SYGVKD. The CDR3 nucleotides are TGTGCCACCGGACACACAGATACGCAGTATTTT. It codes for CATGHTDTQYF.

The chain carries TRBV4-1 and TRBJ2-1, with D perhaps matching TRBD2 (5 bases). Germline V CDR1 and CDR2: MGHRA, YSYEKL. The V end was cut by 0 bases, the J end by 6 bases, with 9 bases between. The CDR3 sequence is 14 residues long. CDR3 bases: TGCGCCAGCAGCCAAGATAGGACTTTCAATGAGCAGTTCTTC. Its protein product is CASSQDRTFNEQFF.

The chain has TRBV5-1 and TRBJ2-1; TRBD2 agrees at 7 bases. Germline CDR1 and CDR2: SGHRS and YFSETQ. Trimming at V came to 4 bases and at J to 6 bases, leaving 7 bases not matched to a gene. The CDR3 loop spans 14 amino acids. For the CDR3, the DNA is TGCGCCAGCAGCCCGGGACTACCGGGCAATGAGCAGTTCTTC. This encodes CASSPGLPGNEQFF. Complete variable domain (other parts from reference TRBV5-1 and TRBJ2-1): KAGVTQTPRYLIKTRGQQVTLSCSPISGHRSVSWYQQTPGQGLQFLFEYFSETQRNKGNFPGRFSGRQFSNSRSEMNVSTLELGDSALYLCASSPGLPGNEQFFGPGTRLTVL.

V and J are TRBV11-3 and TRBJ2-2, with D unclear. From germline, CDR1 is SGHNT and CDR2 YENEEA. This CDR3 is 14 amino acids long. The V gene lost 5 bases and the J gene lost 1 base, with 8 bases spanning the gap. The chain's CDR3 is CASSRDWNTGELFF. The CDR3, as DNA: TGTGCCAGCAGCCGAGACTGGAACACCGGGGAGCTGTTTTTT. Complete variable domain (other parts from reference TRBV11-3 and TRBJ2-2): EAGVVQSPRYKIIEKKQPVAFWCNPISGHNTLYWYLQNLGQGPELLIRYENEEAVDDSQLPKDRFSAERLKGVDSTLKIQPAELGDSAVYLCASSRDWNTGELFFGEGSRLTVL.

The chain uses TRBV2 and TRBJ1-2; TRBD1 is a possible D gene (5 bases). V was trimmed by 6 bases and J by 2 bases, leaving 10 bases between them. CDR3 length: 13 residues. Per germline, CDR1 SNHLY and CDR2 FYNNEI. The chain's CDR3 is CASRSRGNYGYTF. In nucleotides, the CDR3 is TGTGCCAGCAGATCTAGGGGAAACTATGGCTACACCTTC.

The rearrangement links TRBV5-1 to TRBJ1-1, with 7 bases that match TRBD1. Per the germline V gene, CDR1 is SGHRS and CDR2 is YFSETQ. CDR3 size: 13 residues. With V trimmed by 4 bases and J by 1 base, 1 base remained unmatched. The CDR3 region has the DNA TGCGCCAGCAGCAGACAGGGGAACACTGAAGCTTTCTTT. It is translated as CASSRQGNTEAFF.